This T cell receptor (beta chain) is from a study of cytomegalovirus exposure and HLA in healthy donors (dated by TCRdb to 2016 to 2017). In terms of the full investigation: According to a later analysis, the 120 validation repertoires were produced on the same platform as the roughly 720 repertoires of the first cohort. The study was designed to test whether signatures of past pathogen exposure could be identified by cataloging public T cell receptors. In addition to the first cohort of several hundred subjects, a separate validation cohort of 120 different subjects was used. To predict cytomegalovirus infection status, the study brought together high-throughput TCR immunosequencing, statistical association of individual TCRs with disease status, and machine learning.

Comments on this clone: Which antigen it targets is not known. No base quality values were provided; no much bigger clone lies one nucleotide off.

The paper as a whole reports these results and caveats: The classifier was reported to diagnose cytomegalovirus status with high specificity and sensitivity in both the original cohort and the validation cohort. It was suggested by the authors that the approach could potentially be generalized to other disease states and immunological phenotypes. A later analysis found that TCRs clustered in the first cohort also tended to co-occur in the 110 or so validation repertoires, with more than 90% of cluster scores above 0. While some public TCRs were present in many individuals, most TCR sequences turned up only very rarely across donors. The validation cohort had no HLA typing available for a later analysis, so co-occurrence within that cohort was assessed over all 120 or so repertoires. The study listed 164 TCR beta chains as associated with cytomegalovirus. Three of the identified cytomegalovirus-associated TCR beta chains were confirmed in vitro to be specific for cytomegalovirus antigens.

The donors were included in the validation cohort of some 120 subjects, a group kept apart from the approximately 690-subject first cohort. Counted from cysteine to phenylalanine, this CDR3 has 15 amino acids. Only the CDR3 region is kept as DNA, spanning 45 bases read in frame from base 1. V sheds 4 bases and J sheds 7 bases, leaving 16 bases between their ends. Per the germline V gene, MGHRA is the CDR1 and YSYEKL is the CDR2. Libraries were built with the immunoSEQ multiplex PCR assay. In the source study's methods: To diagnose cytomegalovirus status from the catalog of TCR beta chain sequences, a statistical classification framework was built. The source is immuneACCESS, and TCRdb retained only in-frame sequences with V and J called. Part of the clones is not carried over; for the studies checked, unresolved V genes explain less than half of this, and the remainder is unexplained. V and J calls and clone size are given by that table; D and trimming were obtained from the DNA. The sample table records under 200,000 clones; around four fifths of these occur just once. Over 5.5% of the sample is held by the ten biggest clonotypes.

This receptor was identified in a man aged 18 to 30 in good health and CMV-seropositive. The chain was built from TRBV4-1 and TRBJ1-4, with no confidently assigned D gene. The sequencing sample was made of PBMCs. CDR3 sequence: CASSPAALGGEKLFF. The DNA sequence is TGCGCCAGCAGCCCAGCGGCCTTGGGAGGTGAAAAACTGTTTTTT.